This is a list of T cell receptor beta chains from one sample in a study of blood T cells in healthy people across ages. Each CDR3 protein is one row after TCRdb ran MiXCR on the 5' RACE reads. The data hold 250,000 to 300,000 distinct CDR3 sequences, with 25% to 30% observed a single time. Sequencing was done on a sample of blood. The origin of the receptors is a woman aged 70 to 79 in good health. Both conserved end residues are part of each CDR3. D genes are given only for firm matches. Size is stated for part of the rows, as once, few or many counts, or as a class when the clone is expanded.

D gene | J gene | clone size | V gene | CDR3 DNA | CDR3 protein
TRBD2 | TRBJ2-7 | - | TRBV7-2 | TGTGCCAGCAGCTCTAGCGGCTTCTACGAGCAGTACTTC | CASSSSGFYEQYF
- | TRBJ2-3 | few | TRBV5-5 | TGTGCCAGCAGCGGCGGGCAAGGATCCGATACGCAGTATTTT | CASSGGQGSDTQYF
- | TRBJ2-1 | - | TRBV12-3/TRBV12-4 | TGTGCCAGCCGAGAGTCCGAGGTCGGGGAGCAGTTCTTC | CASRESEVGEQFF
- | TRBJ1-3 | once | TRBV28 | TGTGCCAGCAGCCCTCCAGGACTCGGAAACACCATATATTTT | CASSPPGLGNTIYF
TRBD2 | TRBJ2-2 | few | TRBV2 | TGTGCCAGCAATGCGGGAGAAAACGCCGGGGAGCTGTTTTTT | CASNAGENAGELFF
TRBD1 | TRBJ2-5 | - | TRBV2 | TGTGCCAGCAGTCCGACAGGGAGTACGGAGACCCAGTACTTC | CASSPTGSTETQYF
TRBD2 | TRBJ2-7 | - | TRBV6-2/TRBV6-3 | TGTGCCAGCAGTTACTCGACGACGGGAGGGCCCTCTGAGCAGTACTTC | CASSYSTTGGPSEQYF
- | TRBJ2-2 | few | TRBV9 | TGTGCCAGCAGCGTGGGGCTAATGGGCACCGGGGAGCTGTTTTTT | CASSVGLMGTGELFF
- | TRBJ2-3 | - | TRBV7-3 | TGTGCCAGCAGCCTCGATAGGGGCGCAGATACGCAGTATTTT | CASSLDRGADTQYF
TRBD2 | TRBJ2-7 | - | TRBV6-2/TRBV6-3 | TGTGCCAGCAGGGCCCCGGGACTAGCGTCCTACGAGCAGTACTTC | CASRAPGLASYEQYF
- | TRBJ2-7 | - | TRBV4-1 | TGCGCCAGCAGCCAAGAGGAGTACTACGAGCAGTACTTC | CASSQEEYYEQYF
TRBD1 | TRBJ2-5 | few | TRBV7-2 | TGTGCCAGCCTCCCAGACAGGGGGGAGACCCAGTACTTC | CASLPDRGETQYF
- | TRBJ2-3 | few | TRBV7-9 | TGTGCCAGCAGCTTAGTAGGAGGAAACACAGATACGCAGTATTTT | CASSLVGGNTDTQYF
TRBD2 | TRBJ2-3 | - | TRBV20-1 | TGCAGTGCTAGAGATAGCGGGACAGATACGCAGTATTTT | CSARDSGTDTQYF
- | TRBJ1-4 | - | TRBV6-5 | TGTGCCAGCAGTTACGGGGGGGGATCAAATGAAAAACTGTTTTTT | CASSYGGGSNEKLFF
- | TRBJ2-5 | many | TRBV2 | TGTGCCAGCAGTGACGACTTCGGGGAGACCCAGTACTTC | CASSDDFGETQYF
- | TRBJ2-5 | once | TRBV20-1 | TGCAGTGCTAGTCGTGGGGCAGATCAAGAGACCCAGTACTTC | CSASRGADQETQYF
TRBD1 | TRBJ2-1 | few | TRBV15 | TGTGCCACCAGCAGAGACGACAGGGGGCATGAGCAGTTCTTC | CATSRDDRGHEQFF